This T cell receptor (beta chain) stems from a study of metastatic and nonmetastatic thyroid tumors. For the study at large: Across blood and tumor or nodule tissue, repertoires from malignant and benign thyroid patients were compared with one another. The study's findings and limits: Benign nodules were reported to have significantly lower TCR beta diversity than malignant thyroid tumors, in blood and tumor.

CDR3 size: 13 residues. Per the germline V gene, CDR1 is ENHRY and CDR2 is SYGVKD. V was pared by 6 bases and J by 0 bases, with 7 bases between. Under the authors' procedure: Clinicopathological groups of papillary thyroid cancer showed CDR3 differences that were used to build a distant-metastasis classifier. TCRdb re-called the PCR reads via MiXCR. TCRdb assigned the V and J calls; the authors' analysis was not used. This repertoire shows approximately 35,000 clones, about a sixth found once; its top ten account for 12%. This clone was counted many times. No antigen is known for it. Patients had received no treatment of any kind before thyroid surgery.

The origin of this receptor is a male donor with papillary thyroid cancer or a benign thyroid nodule (not recorded which). Some clones in this sample may be carry-over from other donors' samples. The rearrangement joins TRBV10-3 to TRBJ2-3; TRBD2 is a possible D gene (5 bases). Sequencing was done on a sample of blood. The DNA of the CDR3 is TGTGCCATCAGAGCGGATAGCACAGATACGCAGTATTTT. Translating it yields CAIRADSTDTQYF.